The 5 T cell receptor beta chains listed next were all sequenced from one sample in a study of T cells in Graves' hyperthyroidism and ophthalmopathy. Researchers amplified the TCR beta CDR3 regions from RNA transcripts. HTBI primers were used for first-round RT-PCR of the TCR CDR3. TCRdb processed the multiplex PCR reads anew with MiXCR; each CDR3 protein has one entry. The sample consists of 550,000 to 650,000 distinct CDR3 sequences, 14% of them appearing once. The source material was blood. The receptors shown here come from a woman aged 40 to 49 with Graves' hyperthyroidism.

This clonotype was recorded at least ten times. This chain joins TRBV28 and TRBJ2-3, with D tentatively TRBD1 (6 bases). Trimming took off 6 bases at V and 4 bases at J, with 20 bases between the two ends. The CDR3 is 16 amino acids. Germline values: CDR1 MDHEN, CDR2 SYDVKM. CDR3 protein: CASSLRDTKTSDTQYF. For the CDR3, the DNA is TGTGCCAGCAGCCTGAGGGACACCAAAACGTCAGATACGCAGTATTTT.

In its sample, this clonotype was seen many times. V and J are TRBV15 and TRBJ1-2, with 9 bases matching TRBD1. The CDR3 runs 15 residues. Per germline, CDR1 LNHNV and CDR2 YYDKDF (reference sequence). The V segment lost 0 bases and the J segment 8 bases; nucleotides outside the gene matches: 7. The CDR3 coding sequence is TGTGCCACCAGCAGAGACACAGGGGGCGTTGGCGGCTACACCTTC. Its protein product is CATSRDTGGVGGYTF.

The V gene is TRBV20-1, the J gene TRBJ2-1, with 14 bases that match TRBD2. The CDR3 contains 15 residues. Germline CDR1 reads DFQATT; CDR2 reads SNEGSKA (reference sequence). Germline trimming cut 6 bases from V and 9 bases from J; bases unmatched to any gene: 10. CDR3 amino acids: CSARSGTSGSIEQFF. The CDR3 coding sequence is TGCAGTGCGAGATCCGGGACTAGCGGGAGTATTGAGCAGTTCTTC.

J is TRBJ2-7 and V is TRBV14; 8 nucleotides match TRBD1. V trimming: 4 bases; J trimming: 0 bases; junction bases outside the gene matches: 5. This CDR3 contains 15 residues. The germline V gene has CDR1 SGHDN and CDR2 FVKESK. CDR3 sequence: CASSPGQVRSYEQYF. The CDR3 DNA follows: TGTGCCAGCAGCCCGGGACAGGTGCGCTCCTACGAGCAGTACTTC.

This clonotype came up a few times. The V and J genes are TRBV3-1 and TRBJ2-1, with TRBD2 matching 13 bases. Germline lookup yields CDR1 LGHDT and CDR2 YNNKEL (reference sequence). The CDR3 is 16 amino acids. Trimming at V came to 4 bases and at J to 8 bases, leaving 8 bases not matched to a gene. The CDR3 DNA sequence: TGTGCCAGCAGCCGAACTAGCGGGAGGGCCGGCGATGAGCAGTTCTTC. Protein sequence: CASSRTSGRAGDEQFF.